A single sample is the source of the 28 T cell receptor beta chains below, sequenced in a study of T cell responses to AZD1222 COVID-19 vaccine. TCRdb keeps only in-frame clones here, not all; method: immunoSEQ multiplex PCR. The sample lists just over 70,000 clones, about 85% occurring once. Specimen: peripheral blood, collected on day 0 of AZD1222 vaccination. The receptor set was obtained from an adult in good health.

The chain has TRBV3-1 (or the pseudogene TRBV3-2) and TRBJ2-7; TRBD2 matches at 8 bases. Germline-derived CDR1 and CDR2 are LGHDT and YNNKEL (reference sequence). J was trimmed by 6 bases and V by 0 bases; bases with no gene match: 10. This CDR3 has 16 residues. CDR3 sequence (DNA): TGTGCCAGCAGCCAAGATTCCGGGACTAGGTTCCTCGAGCAGTACTTC. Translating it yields CASSQDSGTRFLEQYF.

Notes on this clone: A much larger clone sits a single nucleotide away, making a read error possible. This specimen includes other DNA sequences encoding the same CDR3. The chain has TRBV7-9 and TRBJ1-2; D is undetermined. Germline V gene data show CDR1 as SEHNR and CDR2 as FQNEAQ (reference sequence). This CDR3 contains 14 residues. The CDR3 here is CASSLGPANYGYTF. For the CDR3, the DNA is TGTGCCAGCAGCTTAGGGCCAGCTAACTATGGCTACACCTTT.

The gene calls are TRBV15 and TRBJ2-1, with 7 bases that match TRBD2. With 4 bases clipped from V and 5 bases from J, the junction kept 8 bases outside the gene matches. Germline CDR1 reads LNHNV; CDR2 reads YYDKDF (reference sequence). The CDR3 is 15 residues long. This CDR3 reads CATSIGLGRDNEQFF. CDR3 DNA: TGTGCCACCAGCATCGGACTAGGACGGGACAATGAGCAGTTCTTC.

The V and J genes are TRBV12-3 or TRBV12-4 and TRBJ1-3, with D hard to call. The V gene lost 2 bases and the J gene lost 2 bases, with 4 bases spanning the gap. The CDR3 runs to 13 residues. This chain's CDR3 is CASSLPPGNTIYF. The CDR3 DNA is TGTGCCAGCAGTTTACCCCCTGGAAACACCATATATTTT.

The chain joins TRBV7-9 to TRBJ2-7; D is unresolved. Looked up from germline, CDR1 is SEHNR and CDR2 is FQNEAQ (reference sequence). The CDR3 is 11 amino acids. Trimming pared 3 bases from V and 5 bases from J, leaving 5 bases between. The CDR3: CASSFLNEQYF. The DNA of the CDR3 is TGTGCCAGCAGCTTTTTAAACGAGCAGTACTTC.

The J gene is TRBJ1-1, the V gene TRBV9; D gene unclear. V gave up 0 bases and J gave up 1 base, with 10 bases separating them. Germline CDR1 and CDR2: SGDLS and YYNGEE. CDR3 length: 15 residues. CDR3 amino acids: CASSVGIGGNTEAFF. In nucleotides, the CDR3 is TGTGCCAGCAGCGTAGGGATTGGAGGGAACACTGAAGCTTTCTTT. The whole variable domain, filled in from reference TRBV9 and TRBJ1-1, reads DSGVTQTPKHLITATGQRVTLRCSPRSGDLSVYWYQQSLDQGLQFLIQYYNGEERAKGNILERFSAQQFPDLHSELNLSSLELGDSALYFCASSVGIGGNTEAFFGQGTRLTVV.

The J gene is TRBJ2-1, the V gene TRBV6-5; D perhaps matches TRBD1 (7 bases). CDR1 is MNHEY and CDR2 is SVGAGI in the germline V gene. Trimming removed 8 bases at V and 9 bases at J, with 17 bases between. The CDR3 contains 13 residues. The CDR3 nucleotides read TGTGCCAGCCTCTTTCAGGGGGGTGGTGAGCAGTTCTTC. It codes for CASLFQGGGEQFF.

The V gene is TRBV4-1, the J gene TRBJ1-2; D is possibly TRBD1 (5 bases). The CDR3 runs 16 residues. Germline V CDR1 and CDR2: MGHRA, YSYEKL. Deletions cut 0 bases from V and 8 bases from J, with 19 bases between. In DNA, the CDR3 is TGCGCCAGCAGCCAAGAACCGGGACGCGGATTGGGGGGCTACACCTTC. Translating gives CASSQEPGRGLGGYTF.

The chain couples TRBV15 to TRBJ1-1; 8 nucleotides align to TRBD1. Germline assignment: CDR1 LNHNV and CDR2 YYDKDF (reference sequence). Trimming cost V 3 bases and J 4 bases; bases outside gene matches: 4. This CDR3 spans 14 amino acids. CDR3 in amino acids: CATSRDRAATEAFF. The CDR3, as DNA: TGTGCCACCAGCAGGGACAGGGCGGCCACTGAAGCTTTCTTT.

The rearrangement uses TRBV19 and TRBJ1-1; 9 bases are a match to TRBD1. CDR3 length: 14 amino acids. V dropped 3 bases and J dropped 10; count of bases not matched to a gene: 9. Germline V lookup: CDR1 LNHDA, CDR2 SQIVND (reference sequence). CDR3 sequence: CASSIKDRGGLAFF. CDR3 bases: TGTGCCAGTAGTATCAAGGACAGGGGAGGGCTAGCTTTCTTT.

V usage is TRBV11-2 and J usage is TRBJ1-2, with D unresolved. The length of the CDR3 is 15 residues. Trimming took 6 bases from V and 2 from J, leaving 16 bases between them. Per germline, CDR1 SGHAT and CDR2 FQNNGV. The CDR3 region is CASSLGPPPNYGYTF. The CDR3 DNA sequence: TGTGCCAGCAGTCTCGGACCCCCTCCGAACTATGGCTACACCTTC.

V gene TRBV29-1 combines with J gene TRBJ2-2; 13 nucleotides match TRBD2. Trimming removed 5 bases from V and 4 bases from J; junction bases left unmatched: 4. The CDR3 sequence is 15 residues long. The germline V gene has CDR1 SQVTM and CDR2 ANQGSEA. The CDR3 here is CSVRLAGGPTGELFF. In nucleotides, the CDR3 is TGCAGCGTTCGACTAGCGGGAGGACCCACCGGGGAGCTGTTTTTT.

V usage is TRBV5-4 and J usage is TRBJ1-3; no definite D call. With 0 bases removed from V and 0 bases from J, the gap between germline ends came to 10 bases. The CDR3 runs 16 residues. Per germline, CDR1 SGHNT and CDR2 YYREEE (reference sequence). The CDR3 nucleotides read TGTGCCAGCAGCTTGGATGCAGCGAACTCTGGAAACACCATATATTTT. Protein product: CASSLDAANSGNTIYF.

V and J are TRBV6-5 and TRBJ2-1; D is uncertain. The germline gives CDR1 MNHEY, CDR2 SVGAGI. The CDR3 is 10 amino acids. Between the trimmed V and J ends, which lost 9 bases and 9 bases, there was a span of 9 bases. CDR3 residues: CARGIPEQFF. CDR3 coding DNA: TGTGCCAGAGGGATACCTGAGCAGTTCTTC.

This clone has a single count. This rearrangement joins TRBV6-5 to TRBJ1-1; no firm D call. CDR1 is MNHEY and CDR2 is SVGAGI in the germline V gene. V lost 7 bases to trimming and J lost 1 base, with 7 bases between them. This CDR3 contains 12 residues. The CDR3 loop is CASKGQNTEAFF. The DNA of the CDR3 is TGTGCCAGCAAAGGGCAGAACACTGAAGCTTTCTTT.

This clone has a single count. In DNA, the CDR3 is TGTGCCTACGGAACCAGGGAAGGCGCTGAAGCTTTCTTT. Its protein product is CAYGTREGAEAFF. The chain employs TRBV30 and TRBJ1-1, with D possibly matching TRBD1 (5 bases). V lost 7 bases to trimming and J lost 6 bases, with 18 bases between them. CDR3 length: 13 residues. CDR1 is GTSNPN and CDR2 is SVGIG in the germline V gene (reference sequence).

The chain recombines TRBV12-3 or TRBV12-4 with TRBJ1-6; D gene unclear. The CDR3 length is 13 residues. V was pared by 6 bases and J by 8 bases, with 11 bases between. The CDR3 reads CASSLTRDSPLHF. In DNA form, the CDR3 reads TGTGCCAGCAGCTTGACTAGAGATTCACCCCTCCACTTT.

DNA for the CDR3: TGTGCCAGCTCACCACCATCTGGGGCCACTGAAGCTTTCTTT. Its protein product is CASSPPSGATEAFF. The rearrangement joins TRBV18 to TRBJ1-1; tentatively, D is TRBD1 (5 bases). CDR1 is KGHSH and CDR2 is LQKENI in the germline V gene. Trimming took 0 bases from V and 4 from J, leaving 9 bases between them. This CDR3 has 14 amino acids.

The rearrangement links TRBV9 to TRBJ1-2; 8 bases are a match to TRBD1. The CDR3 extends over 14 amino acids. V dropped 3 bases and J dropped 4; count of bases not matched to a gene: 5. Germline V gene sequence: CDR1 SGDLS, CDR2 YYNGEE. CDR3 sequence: CASSAGGAGYGYTF. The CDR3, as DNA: TGTGCCAGCAGCGCAGGGGGCGCCGGCTATGGCTACACCTTC. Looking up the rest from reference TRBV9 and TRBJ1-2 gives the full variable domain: DSGVTQTPKHLITATGQRVTLRCSPRSGDLSVYWYQQSLDQGLQFLIQYYNGEERAKGNILERFSAQQFPDLHSELNLSSLELGDSALYFCASSAGGAGYGYTFGSGTRLTVV.

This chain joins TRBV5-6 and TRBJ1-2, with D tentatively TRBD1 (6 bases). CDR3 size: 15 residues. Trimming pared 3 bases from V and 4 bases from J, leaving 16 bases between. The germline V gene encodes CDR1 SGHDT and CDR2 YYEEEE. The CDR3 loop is CASSSSYQGSYGYTF. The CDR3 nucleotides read TGTGCCAGCAGCTCTTCTTACCAGGGGTCCTATGGCTACACCTTC.

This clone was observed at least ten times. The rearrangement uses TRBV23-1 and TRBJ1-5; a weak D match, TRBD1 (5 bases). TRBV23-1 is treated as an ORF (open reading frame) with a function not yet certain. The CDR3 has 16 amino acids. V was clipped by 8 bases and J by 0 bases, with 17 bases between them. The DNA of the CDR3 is TGCGCCAGCCCCCCTGGGGGTCTTAGTAGCAATCAGCCCCAGCATTTT. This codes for CASPPGGLSSNQPQHF.

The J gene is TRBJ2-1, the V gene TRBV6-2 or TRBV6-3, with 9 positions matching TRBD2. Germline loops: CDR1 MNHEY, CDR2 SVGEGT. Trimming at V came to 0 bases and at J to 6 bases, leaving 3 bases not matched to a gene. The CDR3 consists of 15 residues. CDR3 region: CASSYSTSGPNEQFF. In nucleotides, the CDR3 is TGTGCCAGCAGTTACTCGACTAGCGGACCCAATGAGCAGTTCTTC.

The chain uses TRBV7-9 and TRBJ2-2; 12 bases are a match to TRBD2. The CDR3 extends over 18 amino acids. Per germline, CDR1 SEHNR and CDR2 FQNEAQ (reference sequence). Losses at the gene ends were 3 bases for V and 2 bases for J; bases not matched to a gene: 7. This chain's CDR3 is CASSFPSGRVVNTGELFF. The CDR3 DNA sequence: TGTGCCAGCAGCTTCCCTAGCGGGAGGGTAGTTAACACCGGGGAGCTGTTTTTT.

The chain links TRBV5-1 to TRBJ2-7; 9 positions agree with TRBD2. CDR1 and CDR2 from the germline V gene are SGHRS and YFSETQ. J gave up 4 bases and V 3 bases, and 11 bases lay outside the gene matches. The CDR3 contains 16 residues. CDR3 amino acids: CASSYFSSGELYEQYF. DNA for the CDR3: TGCGCCAGCAGCTATTTCTCTAGCGGGGAGCTTTACGAGCAGTACTTC. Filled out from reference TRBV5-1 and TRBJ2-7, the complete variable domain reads KAGVTQTPRYLIKTRGQQVTLSCSPISGHRSVSWYQQTPGQGLQFLFEYFSETQRNKGNFPGRFSGRQFSNSRSEMNVSTLELGDSALYLCASSYFSSGELYEQYFGPGTRLTVT.

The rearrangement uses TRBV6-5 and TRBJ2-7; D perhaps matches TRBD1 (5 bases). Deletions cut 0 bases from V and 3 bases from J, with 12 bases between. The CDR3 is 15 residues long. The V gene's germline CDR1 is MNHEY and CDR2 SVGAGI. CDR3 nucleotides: TGTGCCAGCAGTTACTCGGAAGGGGCCCACTACGAGCAGTACTTC. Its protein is CASSYSEGAHYEQYF.

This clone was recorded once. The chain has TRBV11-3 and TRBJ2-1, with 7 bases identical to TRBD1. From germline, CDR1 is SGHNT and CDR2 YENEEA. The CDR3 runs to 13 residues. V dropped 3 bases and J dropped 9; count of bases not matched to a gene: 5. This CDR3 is CASSFDRETEQFF. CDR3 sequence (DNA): TGTGCCAGCAGCTTCGACAGGGAGACTGAGCAGTTCTTC. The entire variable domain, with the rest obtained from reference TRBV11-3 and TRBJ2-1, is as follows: EAGVVQSPRYKIIEKKQPVAFWCNPISGHNTLYWYLQNLGQGPELLIRYENEEAVDDSQLPKDRFSAERLKGVDSTLKIQPAELGDSAVYLCASSFDRETEQFFGPGTRLTVL.

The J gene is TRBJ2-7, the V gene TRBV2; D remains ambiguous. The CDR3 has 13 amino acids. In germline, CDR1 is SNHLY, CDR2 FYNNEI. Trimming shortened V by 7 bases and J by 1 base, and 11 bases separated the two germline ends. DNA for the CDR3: TGTGCCAGCACCAAGGGTGAGTCCTACGAGCAGTACTTC. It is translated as CASTKGESYEQYF.

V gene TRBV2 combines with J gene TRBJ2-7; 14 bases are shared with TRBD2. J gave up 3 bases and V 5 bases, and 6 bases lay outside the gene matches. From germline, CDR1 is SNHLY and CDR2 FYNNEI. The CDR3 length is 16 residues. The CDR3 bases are TGTGCCAGCAGTCGACTAGCGGGAGGGCCTGGCTACGAGCAGTACTTC. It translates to CASSRLAGGPGYEQYF.